These 16 T cell receptor beta chains came from one sample sequenced in a study of beta chain features in type 1 diabetes. All of the isolated RNA was reverse transcribed, so expressed TCRB transcripts were sequenced. TCRdb's table, derived via immunoSEQ multiplex PCR, lists solely in-frame clones and lacks some. This sample has about 360,000 clones, with around an eighth found just once. Sequences were obtained from naive CD4+ T cells from blood. These TCRs come from a man aged 18 to 35 in good health.

The CDR3: CAISVLPTDTQYF. CDR3 in DNA: TGTGCCATCAGTGTTCTCCCCACAGATACGCAGTATTTT. This chain connects TRBV10-3 to TRBJ2-3; D remains unclear. Germline CDR1 is ENHRY and CDR2 is SYGVKD. V was shortened by 4 bases and J by 2 bases, with 7 bases between the two germline ends. CDR3 length equals 13 residues.

This clone was counted between two and nine times. The chain combines TRBV11-1 with TRBJ1-1, with D hard to call. The CDR3 consists of 13 residues. Trimming stripped 1 base from V and 5 bases from J, with 8 bases between. CDR1 and CDR2 from the germline V gene are SGHAT and FQDESV (reference sequence). The CDR3 sequence: CASSLVERTEAFF. CDR3 DNA sequence: TGTGCCAGCAGCTTAGTGGAGAGAACTGAAGCTTTCTTT.

This clone appeared a few times. The chain employs TRBV19 and TRBJ1-1, with a tentative D call TRBD1 (6 bases). Germline CDR1 is LNHDA and CDR2 is SQIVND (reference sequence). V lost 7 bases to trimming and J lost 6 bases, with 15 bases between them. The CDR3 sequence is 13 residues long. CDR3 residues: CASNVQGTAEAFF. The CDR3 region has the DNA TGTGCCAGTAACGTGCAGGGGACGGCTGAAGCTTTCTTT.

V gene TRBV28 combines with J gene TRBJ2-7, with a weak D call TRBD1 (6 bases). V was pared by 6 bases and J by 2 bases, with 11 bases between. CDR3 length: 13 amino acids. Germline V lookup: CDR1 MDHEN, CDR2 SYDVKM. CDR3 nucleotides: TGTGCCAGCAGCCAAGGACAGACCTACGAGCAGTACTTC. The encoded protein is CASSQGQTYEQYF.

There are a few counts of this clone. This rearrangement joins TRBV4-3 to TRBJ1-5, with 7 bases lining up with TRBD1. V was pared by 3 bases and J by 8 bases, with 10 bases of the junction left unmatched. The germline CDR1 and CDR2 sequences are LGHNA and YSLEER. The CDR3 totals 15 residues. Here the CDR3 DNA reads TGCGCCAGCAGCCAGGAGAGACAGGGTCCAAAGCCCCAGCATTTT. Translation: CASSQERQGPKPQHF.

The chain employs TRBV4-1 and TRBJ2-1; 9 bases map to TRBD2. J was trimmed by 3 bases and V by 0 bases; bases with no gene match: 6. In germline, CDR1 is MGHRA, CDR2 YSYEKL. The CDR3 runs 17 residues. The CDR3 sequence: CASSQDGLAGFYNEQFF. CDR3 bases: TGCGCCAGCAGCCAAGATGGGCTAGCGGGGTTCTACAATGAGCAGTTCTTC.

The chain has TRBV7-3 and TRBJ2-2; TRBD2 is a possible D gene (6 bases). CDR1 is SGHTA and CDR2 is FQGTGA in the germline V gene. The CDR3 is 17 residues long. Trimming removed 1 base from V and 2 bases from J, with 14 bases in between. The CDR3, as DNA: TGTGCCAGCAGCTTAATCCCCGGGGGTCTTAACACCGGGGAGCTGTTTTTT. Amino acids: CASSLIPGGLNTGELFF. The full variable domain, completed using reference TRBV7-3 and TRBJ2-2, is GAGVSQTPSNKVTEKGKYVELRCDPISGHTALYWYRQSLGQGPEFLIYFQGTGAADDSGLPNDRFFAVRPEGSVSTLKIQRTERGDSAVYLCASSLIPGGLNTGELFFGEGSRLTVL.

The rearrangement links TRBV28 to TRBJ2-7; a weak D match, TRBD1 (6 bases). Germline loops: CDR1 MDHEN, CDR2 SYDVKM. The CDR3 extends over 16 amino acids. With 2 bases removed from V and 2 bases from J, the gap between germline ends came to 16 bases. DNA for the CDR3: TGTGCCAGCAGTTTAAAGGTGGACAGACCGACCTACGAGCAGTACTTC. Translated, it gives CASSLKVDRPTYEQYF.

J is TRBJ1-2 and V is TRBV7-3; TRBD1 agrees at 11 bases. Germline assignment: CDR1 SGHTA and CDR2 FQGTGA. CDR3 size: 14 residues. The V and J ends lost 3 bases and 4 bases, in that order; junction bases with no gene match: 1. The CDR3, as DNA: TGTGCCAGCAGCTTCGGACAGGGGGCCTATGGCTACACCTTC. This codes for CASSFGQGAYGYTF.

Remarks on this clone: Distinct nucleotide sequences in the sample also encode this CDR3. This sequence joins TRBV6-5 and TRBJ2-7, with TRBD2 as a possible D gene (6 bases). V lost 0 bases to trimming and J lost 6 bases, with 9 bases between them. Germline V CDR1 and CDR2: MNHEY, SVGAGI. This CDR3 has 13 amino acids. DNA of the CDR3: TGTGCCAGCAGTTACTCAGGGACTCGCGAGCAGTACTTC. It is translated as CASSYSGTREQYF.

The chain is built from TRBV28 and TRBJ2-3, with D possibly being TRBD2 (5 bases). Germline V gives CDR1 MDHEN, CDR2 SYDVKM. V dropped 7 bases and J dropped 9 bases, with 20 bases sitting between them. This CDR3 is built from 14 residues. CDR3 protein: CASTEKRATRTQYF. CDR3 sequence (DNA): TGTGCCAGCACCGAAAAGAGGGCGACCAGGACGCAGTATTTT.

This sequence joins TRBV30 and TRBJ1-2, with a weak D call TRBD1 (5 bases). Germline V gene lookup returns CDR1 GTSNPN and CDR2 SVGIG (reference sequence). The CDR3 is 13 amino acids. Trimming cost V 0 bases and J 2 bases, with 7 bases left between them. CDR3 DNA sequence: TGTGCCTGGAGTGTAGACAGCAACTATGGCTACACCTTC. It codes for CAWSVDSNYGYTF.

This clone was detected only a few times. V is TRBV27 and J is TRBJ2-1, with 7 bases that match TRBD1. Looked up from germline, CDR1 is MNHEY and CDR2 is SMNVEV (reference sequence). The CDR3 totals 16 residues. With 4 bases clipped from V and 7 bases from J, the junction kept 13 bases outside the gene matches. CDR3 protein: CASSSIETGFSNEQFF. The CDR3 region has the DNA TGTGCCAGCAGTTCCATTGAGACAGGGTTCTCTAATGAGCAGTTCTTC.

This clone was picked up a small number of times. This chain connects TRBV20-1 to TRBJ2-7; D is uncertain. The CDR3 is 11 amino acids. CDR1 is DFQATT, CDR2 SNEGSKA, per germline (reference sequence). V was cut by 0 bases and J by 4 bases, with 4 bases left in between. CDR3 DNA sequence: TGCAGTGCTAGAGAACAGTACGAGCAGTACTTC. It translates to CSAREQYEQYF.

This chain uses TRBV18 with TRBJ1-2; 7 bases map to TRBD1. CDR1 is KGHSH and CDR2 is LQKENI in the germline V gene. J gave up 0 bases and V 6 bases, and 1 base lay outside the gene matches. The CDR3 runs to 13 residues. The CDR3 here is CASSTGANYGYTF. In DNA, the CDR3 is TGTGCCAGCTCTACAGGGGCTAACTATGGCTACACCTTC.

This clone turned up a few times. This chain uses TRBV11-2 with TRBJ1-1; unclear D gene. This CDR3 contains 12 residues. Trimming stripped 2 bases from V and 11 bases from J, with 12 bases between. Germline CDR1 SGHAT, CDR2 FQNNGV. The chain's CDR3 is CASSLTGLGAFF. CDR3 DNA: TGTGCCAGCAGCTTAACGGGATTAGGGGCTTTCTTT.